Sequencing of this T cell receptor beta chain was carried out in a study of shared clonotypes between healthy human individuals. TCRdb's table, derived via immunoSEQ multiplex PCR, lists solely in-frame clones and lacks some. This table holds about 510,000 clones, almost 97% found once. The V end lost 1 base, the J end lost 8 bases, and 3 bases lay between the germline ends. The CDR3 covers 11 residues. The V gene's germline CDR1 is SGHVS and CDR2 FNYEAQ. This chain connects TRBV7-6 to TRBJ2-1; no clear D gene. This receptor was identified in a woman between 25 and 40 years old in good health. The sample comprised naive CD4+ T cells sorted from blood. As to subset: CD45RA+ positively selected. The CDR3 sequence: CASSLEHEQFF. CDR3 in DNA: TGTGCCAGCAGCTTAGAACATGAGCAGTTCTTC.